The count of the clone carrying this T cell receptor (beta chain) is one. Antigen specificity is unknown. The CDR3 loop spans 16 amino acids. V was pared by 5 bases and J by 3 bases, with 11 bases of the junction left unmatched. Germline assignment: CDR1 SGHTA and CDR2 FQGNSA. The sample originates from a study of shared clonotypes between healthy human individuals. The wider study: Three CD4 naive, three CD4 memory, two CD8 naive and one CD8 memory plate were used per donor.

Measured with immunoSEQ multiplex PCR; TCRdb has only the in-frame clones, and not every one. The sample includes about 360,000 clones, around 70% of them seen just once. Findings of the study overall: An anticipated effect of sequencing depth on clonotype sharing among donors was recognized. Few donors restricted represented genetic and exposure-history diversity.

The V and J genes are TRBV7-2 and TRBJ1-2; 8 bases map to TRBD1. This clonotype was obtained from a man aged 25 to 40 in good health. Sequencing was done on a sample of memory CD4+ T cells sorted from blood. Subset noted: CD45RA-negative fraction. CDR3 in DNA: TGTGCCAGCAGCATCCCAGCCGGGACAGGTTACTATGGCTACACCTTC. Encoded protein: CASSIPAGTGYYGYTF.